The rows below give T cell receptor beta chains drawn from one sample of a study of identical twins. TCRdb recomputed calls from the 5' RACE reads with MiXCR, one row per CDR3 protein. The sample lists 600,000 to 700,000 distinct CDR3 sequences, roughly 20% occurring once. The same data also went into a second study, on T cells expressing NK-cell markers.

The sample was PBMCs. The receptors originated from a woman aged 18-30 years in good health. CDR3s include the opening cysteine and the closing phenylalanine or tryptophan. The D gene is left open where the match is weak. The listing skips clone size in some rows; elsewhere it reads once, few, many or a size class.

>TRBJ2-2|-|TRBV10-3|-
TGTGCCATCAGTGCGGCGGCGAACACCGGGGAGCTGTTTTTT
CAISAAANTGELFF
>TRBJ2-7|-|TRBV12-3/TRBV12-4|TRBD2
TGTGCCAGCAGACTCCGGGAGGGCCCGTACGAGCAGTACTTC
CASRLREGPYEQYF
>TRBJ2-7|few|TRBV20-1|-
TGCAGTGCTCGTAGGTTTTACGAGCAGTACTTC
CSARRFYEQYF
>TRBJ2-3|few|TRBV7-9|-
TGTGCCAGCAGCACGGACGGCACAGATACGCAGTATTTT
CASSTDGTDTQYF
>TRBJ1-4|many|TRBV20-1|TRBD1
TGCAGTGCTAGACCCGGACAGGCCGATAATGAAAAACTGTTTTTT
CSARPGQADNEKLFF
>TRBJ2-5|-|TRBV20-1|-
TGCTGTGCTAAGGGGTGGAGGGGGGGTAGGGAGGAGACCCAGTACTTC
CCAKGWRGGREETQYF
>TRBJ1-2|few|TRBV20-1|-
TGCAGTGCTCCTGACATTGGCTACACCTTC
CSAPDIGYTF
>TRBJ2-5|few|TRBV6-1|TRBD2
TGTGCCAGCAGTGAAGCTAGCGGGGGCGTCGAGACCCAGTACTTC
CASSEASGGVETQYF
>TRBJ2-3|few|TRBV6-5|TRBD2
TGTGCCAGCAGTTACGTCCGGGGGGGCATGAATACGCAGTATTTT
CASSYVRGGMNTQYF
>TRBJ2-7|few|TRBV13|-
TGTGCCAGCAGCTTAGAGGGGAGGAGCGAGCAGTACTTC
CASSLEGRSEQYF
>TRBJ2-2|-|TRBV5-8|-
TGTGCCAGCAGCTACCGGCAGCGAGGGGACACCGGGGAGCTGTTTTTT
CASSYRQRGDTGELFF
>TRBJ2-3|-|TRBV4-2|TRBD2
TGTGCCAGCAGCCTTGGGCGGGGGGAAACAGATACGCAGTATTTT
CASSLGRGETDTQYF
>TRBJ2-1|many|TRBV11-2|TRBD2
TGTGCCAGCAGCTATAGCGGGGCCACCTACAATGAGCAGTTCTTC
CASSYSGATYNEQFF
>TRBJ2-3|-|TRBV20-1|-
TGCAGTGCTCCCGCCGCTACAGATACGCAGTATTTT
CSAPAATDTQYF
>TRBJ1-3|-|TRBV4-3|TRBD1
TGCGCCAGCAGCCAAGATCAGGGGGGCGGAAACACCATATATTTT
CASSQDQGGGNTIYF
>TRBJ2-6|-|TRBV12-3/TRBV12-4|-
TGTGCCAGCAGTGCAAACTCCCCTGGGGCCAACGTCCTGACTTTC
CASSANSPGANVLTF
>TRBJ2-5|few|TRBV20-1|-
TGCAGTGCTAGAGATCTTGCCAGAAACCAAGAGACCCAGTACTTC
CSARDLARNQETQYF
>TRBJ2-1|many|TRBV20-1|-
TGCAGTGCTTCTATGACTAGACTGGTCCGGAATGAGCAGTTCTTC
CSASMTRLVRNEQFF
>TRBJ2-3|-|TRBV20-1|-
TGCAGTGCTAGCGGCGCAATTGGCAGGATTACAGATACGCAGTATTTT
CSASGAIGRITDTQYF
>TRBJ1-1|few|TRBV18|-
TGTGCCAGCTCCGGAGGGCCCGTGACCACTGAAGCTTTCTTT
CASSGGPVTTEAFF
>TRBJ2-1|-|TRBV7-2|-
TGTGCCAGCAGCCCGGGGGACTCGGGGCTTGAGCAGTTCTTC
CASSPGDSGLEQFF
>TRBJ2-7|-|TRBV12-3/TRBV12-4|-
TGTGCCAGCAGCCTTCAGGGTTTGGTCTCGAACCCGGGCGAGCAGTACTTC
CASSLQGLVSNPGEQYF
>TRBJ2-1|few|TRBV20-1|TRBD2
TGCAGTGCTAGAGCCCCGGGACTAGCACATGAGCAGTTCTTC
CSARAPGLAHEQFF
>TRBJ2-7|few|TRBV12-3/TRBV12-4|TRBD2
TGTGCCAGCAGTCCTCGATCCACTAGCGGGAGATCCTACGAGCAGTACTTC
CASSPRSTSGRSYEQYF
>TRBJ2-1|-|TRBV7-2|-
TGTGCCAGCACCACAAACACGGGACTTAGCTTTGTGGAGCAGTTCTTC
CASTTNTGLSFVEQFF
>TRBJ2-2|many|TRBV5-1|-
TGCGCCAGCAGCCCTGTCGGAGGGGGTTACACCGGGGAGCTGTTTTTT
CASSPVGGGYTGELFF
>TRBJ1-4|few|TRBV30|TRBD1
TGTGCCTGGTACAGGGGAACTAATGAAAAACTGTTTTTT
CAWYRGTNEKLFF
>TRBJ2-1|-|TRBV5-1|TRBD2
TGCGCCAGCAGCGGGGGGGACCCACTACAGGACAATGAGCAGTTCTTC
CASSGGDPLQDNEQFF
>TRBJ2-5|-|TRBV12-3/TRBV12-4|-
TGTGCCAGCAGAACTAGGGGTCAAGAGACCCAGTACTTC
CASRTRGQETQYF
>TRBJ2-3|-|TRBV7-2|-
TGTGCCAGCAGCTTATTCGGGGACGTCGCAGATACGCAGTATTTT
CASSLFGDVADTQYF
>TRBJ2-1|many|TRBV20-1|-
TGCAGTGCTAGAGACCCCTGGGTGGTTACCTACAATGAGCAGTTCTTC
CSARDPWVVTYNEQFF
>TRBJ1-1|many|TRBV12-3/TRBV12-4|-
TGTGCCAGCAGTCTGGGGGCGGACATAGCTTTCTTT
CASSLGADIAFF
>TRBJ1-1|many|TRBV7-2|TRBD1
TGTGCCAGCACCCGGAGCCTACAGGGGACTGAAGCTTTCTTT
CASTRSLQGTEAFF
>TRBJ2-7|-|TRBV12-3/TRBV12-4|-
TGTGCCAGCAGTTTTGGACATCCTTCGTACGAGCAGTACTTC
CASSFGHPSYEQYF
>TRBJ1-5|few|TRBV24-1|-
TGTGCCACCAGTTCGCCCTCGGGACCCCAGCATTTT
CATSSPSGPQHF
>TRBJ2-7|-|TRBV20-1|-
TGCAGTGCTAGAGTTGAAGGGGCCCACGAGCAGTACTTC
CSARVEGAHEQYF
>TRBJ2-1|many|TRBV4-3|TRBD1
TGCGCCAGCAGCCTTAGATCCGGACAGGGGGGGAATGAGCAGTTCTTC
CASSLRSGQGGNEQFF
>TRBJ2-3|-|TRBV7-3|TRBD2
TGTGCCAGCAGCTTATTAGGACTAGCGGGGGGAGATACGCAGTATTTT
CASSLLGLAGGDTQYF
>TRBJ1-2|many|TRBV10-2|-
TGCGCCAGCACCGCTTACAGGCCCGATGGCTACACCTTC
CASTAYRPDGYTF
>TRBJ1-5|few|TRBV4-3|-
TGCGCCAGCAGCCAAGGCGGGTACAATCAGCCCCAGCATTTT
CASSQGGYNQPQHF
>TRBJ2-5|-|TRBV5-1|-
TGCGCCAGCTCCTCGGATTGGACCCAGTACTTC
CASSSDWTQYF
>TRBJ1-2|few|TRBV7-2|TRBD1
TGTGCCAGCAGCTTGGACAGGGAACGCGGCTACACCTTC
CASSLDRERGYTF
>TRBJ2-1|-|TRBV12-3/TRBV12-4|TRBD1
TGTGCCAGCAGCTCAACCTACAGGGGAAATGAGCAGTTCTTC
CASSSTYRGNEQFF
>TRBJ2-5|few|TRBV20-1|TRBD1
TGCAGTGCCCCGACAGGGGGTACTCTAGAGACCCAGTACTTC
CSAPTGGTLETQYF
>TRBJ2-2|few|TRBV10-3|-
TGTGCCATCAGTGACATGAACGGATTGAACACCGGGGAGCTGTTTTTT
CAISDMNGLNTGELFF
>TRBJ1-5|many|TRBV6-6|-
TGTGCCAGCAGTTACTCGGTAGGTCAGCCCCAGCATTTT
CASSYSVGQPQHF
>TRBJ2-2|-|TRBV12-3/TRBV12-4|TRBD1
TGTGCCAGCAGACTACAGGGGGCCACCGGGGAGCTGTTTTTT
CASRLQGATGELFF
>TRBJ2-7|few|TRBV20-1|-
TGCAGTGCTGGACAGTCCAACTACGAGCAGTACTTC
CSAGQSNYEQYF
>TRBJ2-7|-|TRBV7-9|TRBD2
TGTGCCAGCAGCACCGGGACTAGGGGGTTCTACGAGCAGTACTTC
CASSTGTRGFYEQYF